This record concerns one TCR beta chain sequence. Its cognate antigen is unknown. The time point: persistent/refractory GD, antithyroid drugs over 5 years with positive TRAb. Generation of the TCR library employed RNA extracted from PBMCs. CDR3 length: 14 residues. The V and J ends lost 6 bases and 2 bases respectively, with 14 bases between them. CDR1 ENHRY and CDR2 SYGVKD come from the germline V gene. The data stem from a study of regulatory T cells in long-lasting Graves disease. Study-level results: Samples came from peripheral blood alone, without thyroid tissue. Persistent disease was characterized by preferential usage of TRBV28, TRBJ1-2 and TRBJ2-5. Newly diagnosed patients had higher TCR diversity than persistent Graves' patients did.

CDR3-region Arm-PCR and iRepertoire HTBI primers produced the TCR beta libraries. TCRdb reanalysed the multiplex PCR reads using MiXCR and keeps one entry per CDR3 protein. Found here are about 450,000 distinct CDR3 sequences, roughly a quarter of them singletons; the top ten hold approximately 26%. The origin of this receptor is a female donor with Graves disease. The specimen comprised peripheral blood mononuclear cells (PBMCs), sampled when the disease was refractory, from a patient treated with antithyroid drugs. V and J are TRBV10-3 and TRBJ2-7; D is uncertain. The CDR3 is CAISVDQSPYEQYF. In nucleotides, the CDR3 is TGTGCCATCAGCGTAGATCAGTCCCCCTACGAGCAGTACTTC.